This T cell receptor (beta chain) was obtained from a study of cytomegalovirus exposure and HLA in healthy donors. Findings and limits, study-wide: A reported reduction in N-insertions relative to the approximately 670-donor mean was seen in an Asian-associated ancestry cluster in a later analysis.

PCR involved 60 Vbeta and 13 Jbeta primers. Sequencing was performed with immunoSEQ multiplex PCR; in TCRdb, only in-frame clones are kept and a portion is missing. The sample consists of 120,000 or so clones, about two thirds of them appearing once. In regard to this clone: As yet, its antigen is unknown. Its ends do not fully match the called genes, so a read error is possible.

Specimen: PBMCs. The origin of this receptor is a man aged 25-40 years in good health and CMV-seronegative.

The CDR3 loop is CSSSSFGEGYTF. In nucleotides, the CDR3 is TGTTCCAGCAGCTCGTTTGGGGAGGGCTACACCTTC. The chain uses TRBV7-9 and TRBJ1-2; D unresolved. The CDR3 covers 12 residues. The V gene's germline CDR1 is SEHNR and CDR2 FQNEAQ (reference sequence).